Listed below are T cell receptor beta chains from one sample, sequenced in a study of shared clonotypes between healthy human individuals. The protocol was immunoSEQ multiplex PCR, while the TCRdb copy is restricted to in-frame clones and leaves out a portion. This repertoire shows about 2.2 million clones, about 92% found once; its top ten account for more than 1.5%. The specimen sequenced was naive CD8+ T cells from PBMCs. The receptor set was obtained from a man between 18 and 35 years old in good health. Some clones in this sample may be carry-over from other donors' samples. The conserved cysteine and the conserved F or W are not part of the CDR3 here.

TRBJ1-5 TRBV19 ASNNRGNQPQH
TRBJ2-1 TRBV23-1 ASSQPGAGGHEQF
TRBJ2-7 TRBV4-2 ASSQDLTYEQY
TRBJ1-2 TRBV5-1 ATTAEDRGSGYGYT
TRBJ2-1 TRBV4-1 ASSQDGGMGF
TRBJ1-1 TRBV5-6 ASSLVSPAEAF
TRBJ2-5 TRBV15 ATSRDIRVQLPIETQY
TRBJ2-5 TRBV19 ASSQRTSGQETQY
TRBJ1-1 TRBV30 AGRRGNTEAF
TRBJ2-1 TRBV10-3 AIGAGGTLTYNEQF
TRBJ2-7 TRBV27 ASSLWTGGGEQY
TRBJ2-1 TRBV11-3 ASSLDGRAVPYNEQF
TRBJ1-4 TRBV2 ASSEGWGYGEKLF
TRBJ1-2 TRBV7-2 ASSLDRVDGYT
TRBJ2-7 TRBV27 ASTMGYEQY
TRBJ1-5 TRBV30 AWSVGFINQPQH
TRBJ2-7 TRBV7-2 ASSPTGSRTLIYEQY
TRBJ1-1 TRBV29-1 SVPSLIGTEAF
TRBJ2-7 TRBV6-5 ASSGGTSGNYEQY
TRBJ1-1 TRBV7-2 ASSWTRQGLNTEAF
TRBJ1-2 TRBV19 ASSISGQAYGYT
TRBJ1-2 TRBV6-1 ASSEWLGRYGYT
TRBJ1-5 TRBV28 ASSRGGVGNQPQH
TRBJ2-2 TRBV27 ASTTGWGRDTGELF
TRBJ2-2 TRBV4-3 ASSQPLPGTGSPGELF
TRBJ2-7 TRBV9 ASSERGQDNEQY
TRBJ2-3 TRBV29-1 SVDRSNLTDTQY
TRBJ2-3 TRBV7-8 ASSWGTDTQY
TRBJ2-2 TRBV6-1 ASSESLLAGEAGELF
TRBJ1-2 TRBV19 GSSITTKANYGYT
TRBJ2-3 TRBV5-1 ASSLWGDPSEQY
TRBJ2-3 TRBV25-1 ASSEPTDTQY
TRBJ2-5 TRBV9 ASSVFPGAVQETQY
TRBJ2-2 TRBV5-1 ASSLRTMYGELF
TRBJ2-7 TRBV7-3 ASSLKSAGQGDSSYEQY
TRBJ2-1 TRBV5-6 ASSTGTIYNEQF
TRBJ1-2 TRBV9 ASSVAPQGDSGSYT
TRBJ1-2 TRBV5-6 ASSPTGDGYGYT